The T cell receptor (beta chain) described here comes from a study of blood T cell repertoires in COVID-19. In the original workflow: Estimation of nucleated cell counts was performed using reference gene primer amplification. The protocol was immunoSEQ multiplex PCR, while the TCRdb copy is restricted to in-frame clones and leaves out a portion. V and J calls and clone size follow that table, whereas D and trimming were derived from the DNA. The table has 200,000 to 300,000 clones, around 90% seen once. Germline V gene sequence: CDR1 MNHEY, CDR2 SVGAGI. Trimming left V 7 bases short and J 3 bases short, with 12 bases between. CDR3 length equals 13 residues.

The chain is built from TRBV6-5 and TRBJ1-1; tentative D call: TRBD1 (5 bases). Sequencing was done on a sample of peripheral blood. The sequence derives from a man in his sixties who had recovered from COVID-19. The CDR3 sequence is CASTPGEDTEAFF. The CDR3 coding sequence is TGTGCCAGCACGCCGGGGGAGGACACTGAAGCTTTCTTT.